This is a list of T cell receptor beta chains from one sample in a study of shared clonotypes between healthy human individuals. TCRdb keeps only in-frame clones here, not all; method: immunoSEQ multiplex PCR. Altogether roughly 650,000 clones are present, 95% to 96% being singletons, with the ten largest covering roughly 0.1%. The sample comprised naive CD8+ T cells sorted from blood. These receptors originate from a woman aged 25 to 39 in good health. Each CDR3 is given with its conserved first and last residue. A D gene is named only where the DNA matches it firmly. Clone size, where shown, is once, few, many, or a class for clones that have expanded.

v_gene	d_gene	abundance	j_gene	CDR3nt	CDR3aa
TRBV7-6	.	.	TRBJ2-3	TGTGCCAGCAGCTCACTACAAGGCTGGACAGATACGCAGTATTTT	CASSSLQGWTDTQYF
TRBV27	.	.	TRBJ2-6	TGTGCCAGCAGTCGCCCAGGGGTCGGGGCCAACGTCCTGACTTTC	CASSRPGVGANVLTF
TRBV7-9	TRBD2	.	TRBJ2-1	TGTGCCAGCAGCCCCAGGACTAGCGGGAGGGGTCGCGATGAGCAGTTCTTC	CASSPRTSGRGRDEQFF
TRBV5-5	.	.	TRBJ2-7	TGTGCCAGCAGCTTGCATACGGCTCCCTACGAGCAGTACTTC	CASSLHTAPYEQYF
TRBV28	.	.	TRBJ2-7	TGTGCCAGCAGTTTTCCGGGGTCGGTCTACGAGCAGTACTTC	CASSFPGSVYEQYF
TRBV13	.	.	TRBJ1-1	TGTGCCAGCAGCTTAGGCAAACAGGGCTTCTTT	CASSLGKQGFF
TRBV27	TRBD1	.	TRBJ2-7	TGTGCCAGCAGTCCCTGGGACAGGACCTACGAGCAGTACTTC	CASSPWDRTYEQYF
TRBV30	.	.	TRBJ2-7	TGTGCCTGGAGCGCCGACGGCGGCCACGAGCAGTACTTC	CAWSADGGHEQYF
TRBV11-2	.	.	TRBJ1-1	TGTGCCAGCAGCTTGGGGGTGGGTGAAGCTTTCTTT	CASSLGVGEAFF
TRBV6-5	TRBD2	.	TRBJ2-1	TGTGCCAGCAGTTACTCCCTAGCGGGATGGTTCAATGAGCAGTTCTTC	CASSYSLAGWFNEQFF
TRBV27	.	.	TRBJ1-2	TGTGCCAGCGGGGTAGGGACTGTTGGCTACACCTTC	CASGVGTVGYTF
TRBV5-8	TRBD1	.	TRBJ2-7	TGTGCCAGCAGCTCCCCCCCGAGGACAGGCTATTTCGAGCAGTACTTC	CASSSPPRTGYFEQYF
TRBV28	.	.	TRBJ2-7	TGTGCCAGCAGTTTAACTACGACAGACGAGCAGTACTTC	CASSLTTTDEQYF
TRBV29-1	TRBD1	.	TRBJ1-2	TGCAGCATCCTAGGCCCAGGGGGGGAGACTGGGGCTAACTATGGCTACACCTTC	CSILGPGGETGANYGYTF
TRBV19	.	.	TRBJ2-1	TGTGCCAGTAGTCCAACACAACAGCCCCATGAGCAGTTCTTC	CASSPTQQPHEQFF
TRBV2	.	.	TRBJ1-3	TGTGCCAGCAGGGGGGAGGGAAGCTCTGGAAACACCATATATTTT	CASRGEGSSGNTIYF
TRBV4-1	.	.	TRBJ1-5	TGCGCCAGCAGCCAAGACACGGTGGCTCAGCCCCAGCATTTT	CASSQDTVAQPQHF
TRBV2	.	.	TRBJ1-4	TGTGCCAGCAGTGCCCGGGACTTAGGGGATGAAAAACTGTTTTTT	CASSARDLGDEKLFF
TRBV27	.	.	TRBJ2-7	TGTGCCAGCAGTTTATGGGGAGGGGGGGCCCAGGACGAGCAGTACTTC	CASSLWGGGAQDEQYF
TRBV2	.	.	TRBJ1-5	TGTGCCAGCAGCGACGGACTTGGCTATAGCAATCAGCCCCAGCATTTT	CASSDGLGYSNQPQHF
TRBV7-3	TRBD2	.	TRBJ2-1	TGTGCCAGCAGCTTAATCGGGGCGGGAGGGTTAAATGAGCAGTTCTTC	CASSLIGAGGLNEQFF
TRBV29-1	.	.	TRBJ2-7	TGCAGCGTACGGGATTACGAGCAGTACTTC	CSVRDYEQYF
TRBV6-5	TRBD2	.	TRBJ2-7	TGTGCCAGCAGTTTCGGACTAGCGGACTACGAGCAGTACTTC	CASSFGLADYEQYF
TRBV25-1	.	.	TRBJ2-5	TGTGCCAGCAGTGAATACGAGGGGATCATGGAGACCCAGTACTTC	CASSEYEGIMETQYF
TRBV21-1	.	.	TRBJ2-5	TGTGCCAGCAGAAGGGAGTACCGAGTCCCAGAGACCCAGTACTTC	CASRREYRVPETQYF
TRBV28	TRBD1	.	TRBJ2-7	TGTGCCAGCAGTTTCGGGACAGGGTTTGGCGAGCAGTACTTC	CASSFGTGFGEQYF
TRBV11-2	TRBD2	.	TRBJ2-5	TGTGCCAGCAGCCCCTCCGGGGGGAGCGGGTGGCAAGAGACCCAGTACTTC	CASSPSGGSGWQETQYF
TRBV7-9	TRBD1	.	TRBJ2-7	TGTGCCAGCAGCCCGACAGGGATCTACGAGCAGTACTTC	CASSPTGIYEQYF
TRBV29-1	.	.	TRBJ1-2	TGCAGCGTTGAAGGTGCCAGGGATGGGGATGGCTACACCTTC	CSVEGARDGDGYTF
TRBV29-1	.	.	TRBJ1-5	TGCAGCGTATCGGCGGGGGATAGCAATCAGCCCCAGCATTTT	CSVSAGDSNQPQHF
TRBV11-2	TRBD2	.	TRBJ2-1	TGTGCCAGCAGCTTAGAGCCAGCGGGAGGGTACAATGAGCAGTTCTTC	CASSLEPAGGYNEQFF
TRBV9	.	.	TRBJ2-3	TGTGCCAGCAGCGTAGACCTAGTCGGCACAGATACGCAGTATTTT	CASSVDLVGTDTQYF
TRBV28	.	.	TRBJ2-3	TGTGCCAGCAGTTTCAGGCAGGACATTAGGGGCACAGATACGCAGTATTTT	CASSFRQDIRGTDTQYF
TRBV5-1	.	.	TRBJ2-1	TGCGCCAGCAGCTTGGGCCCCGGCTATCGGGATTACAATGAGCAGTTCTTC	CASSLGPGYRDYNEQFF
TRBV20-1	.	.	TRBJ2-1	TGCAGTGCCCGCGGGCAGTTCTTC	CSARGQFF
TRBV28	.	.	TRBJ2-3	TGTGCCAGCAGTTTAGGTTGGACAGCTTCGGCAGATACGCAGTATTTT	CASSLGWTASADTQYF
TRBV28	TRBD1	once	TRBJ2-7	TGTGCCAGCAGCAATACAGGGGTCGAGCAGTACTTC	CASSNTGVEQYF
TRBV29-1	.	.	TRBJ2-7	TGCAGCGTTGAAGGAGGGCCAGACGAGCAGTACTTC	CSVEGGPDEQYF
TRBV28	TRBD1	.	TRBJ1-2	TGTGCCAGCAGCCCACAGGGGGCGGGGGCAAACTATGGCTACACCTTC	CASSPQGAGANYGYTF
TRBV5-8	TRBD1	.	TRBJ1-1	TGTGCCAGCAGCTGGGGACAGGCGGGCATTGAAGCTTTCTTT	CASSWGQAGIEAFF
TRBV15	.	.	TRBJ2-1	TGTGCCACCAGCAGGGCCGTCATGGATGAGCAGTTCTTC	CATSRAVMDEQFF
TRBV10-3	TRBD1	.	TRBJ2-7	TGTGCCATCAGTGATTTACAGGGGGGCTCCTACGAGCAGTACTTC	CAISDLQGGSYEQYF
TRBV6-6	.	few	TRBJ2-7	TGTGCCAGCATGATGGGTTACGAGCAGTACTTC	CASMMGYEQYF
TRBV7-8	TRBD2	.	TRBJ2-7	TGTGCCAGCAGCACCCGACTAGCGGGAGCTGTGATGAACGAGCAGTACTTC	CASSTRLAGAVMNEQYF